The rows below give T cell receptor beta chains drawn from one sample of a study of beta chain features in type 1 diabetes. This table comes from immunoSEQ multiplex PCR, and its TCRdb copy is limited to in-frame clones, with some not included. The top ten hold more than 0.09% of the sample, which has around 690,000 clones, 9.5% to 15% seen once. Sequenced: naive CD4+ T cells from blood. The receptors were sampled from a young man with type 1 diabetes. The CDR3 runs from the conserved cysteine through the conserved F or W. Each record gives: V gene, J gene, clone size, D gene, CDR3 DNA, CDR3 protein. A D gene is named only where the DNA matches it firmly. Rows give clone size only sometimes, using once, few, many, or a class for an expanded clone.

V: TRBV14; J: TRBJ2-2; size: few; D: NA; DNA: TGTGCCAGCAGCCAAGCTCCAAGGGGGGGAAACACCGGGGAGCTGTTTTTT; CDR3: CASSQAPRGGNTGELFF
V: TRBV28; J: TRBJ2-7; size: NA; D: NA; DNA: TGTGCCAGCAGTTCCCCGCTCGGGACCGTATACGAGCAGTACTTC; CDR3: CASSSPLGTVYEQYF
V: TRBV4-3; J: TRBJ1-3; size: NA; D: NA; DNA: TGCGCCAGCAGCCAAGATTGGACGGTCGCTGGAAACACCATATATTTT; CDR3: CASSQDWTVAGNTIYF
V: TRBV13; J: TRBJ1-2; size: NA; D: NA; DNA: TGTGCCAGCAGCTTAGAGTCGACAGCATCTAACTATGGCTACACCTTC; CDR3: CASSLESTASNYGYTF
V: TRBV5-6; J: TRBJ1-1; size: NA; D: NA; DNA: TGTGCCAGCAGCGTTGACGGTAACACTGAAGCTTTCTTT; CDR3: CASSVDGNTEAFF
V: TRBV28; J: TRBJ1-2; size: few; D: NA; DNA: TGTGCCAGCAGCTCACACCTTCGGGCAGATGCGCATGGCTACACCTTC; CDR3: CASSSHLRADAHGYTF
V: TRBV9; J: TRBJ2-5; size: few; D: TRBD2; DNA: TGTGCCAGCAGCGTAGGGAATAGCGGGGGCCAAGAGACCCAGTACTTC; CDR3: CASSVGNSGGQETQYF
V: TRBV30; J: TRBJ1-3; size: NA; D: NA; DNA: TGTGCCTGGAGCTTAGGGGGAGCTGGAAACACCATATATTTT; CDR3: CAWSLGGAGNTIYF
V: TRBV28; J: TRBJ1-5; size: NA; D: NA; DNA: TGTGCCAGCGACGGCAGGAGTAGCAATCAGCCCCAGCATTTT; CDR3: CASDGRSSNQPQHF
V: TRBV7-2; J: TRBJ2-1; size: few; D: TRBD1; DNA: TGTGCCAGCAGCCTGGACAGGGGGCACAATGAGCAGTTCTTC; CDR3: CASSLDRGHNEQFF
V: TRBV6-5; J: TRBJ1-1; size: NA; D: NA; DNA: TGTGCCAGCAGTCCTTACAAGGACACTGAAGCTTTCTTT; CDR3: CASSPYKDTEAFF
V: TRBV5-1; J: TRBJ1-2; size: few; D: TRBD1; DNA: TGCGCCAGCAGCCCCGGGACAGGGGACGTCTACACCTTC; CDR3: CASSPGTGDVYTF
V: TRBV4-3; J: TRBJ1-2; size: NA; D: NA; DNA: TGCGCCAGCAGAGCTGGAGCGGGTACCTATGGCTACACCTTC; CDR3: CASRAGAGTYGYTF
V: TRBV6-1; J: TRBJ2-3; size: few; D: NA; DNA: TGTGCCAGCAGTGTTTCCTTGCCAGATACGCAGTATTTT; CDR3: CASSVSLPDTQYF
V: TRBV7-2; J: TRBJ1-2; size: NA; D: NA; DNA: TGTGCCAGCAGCCCCCAGGGGACGGGAGGCTACACCTTC; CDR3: CASSPQGTGGYTF
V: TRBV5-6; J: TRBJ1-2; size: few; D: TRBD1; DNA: TGTGCCAGCACCCGGGGACAGGGGAACTATGGCTACACCTTC; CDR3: CASTRGQGNYGYTF